The 22 T cell receptor beta chains given below trace back to one sample, sequenced in a study of PD-L1 blockade in urothelial cancer. The assay was immunoSEQ multiplex PCR, and TCRdb's table has in-frame clones only and misses some. In the table there are under 95,000 clones, around 84% of which are singletons. As for time point: pretreatment peripheral blood. The sample consisted of PBMCs, taken around atezolizumab (anti-PD-L1) treatment. The source is a man aged 55 to 69 with urothelial cancer.

This chain's CDR3 is CASSRTISSYNEQFF. For the CDR3, the DNA is TGTGCCAGCAGTCGGACAATCAGCTCCTACAATGAGCAGTTCTTC. The rearrangement links TRBV2 to TRBJ2-1, with D tentatively TRBD1 (5 bases). CDR3 size: 15 residues. The germline CDR1 and CDR2 sequences are SNHLY and FYNNEI. Trimming left V 5 bases short and J 0 bases short, with 11 bases between.

A single count supports this clone. The genes are TRBV4-1 and TRBJ1-1; maybe TRBD1 (6 bases). The V end lost 1 base, the J end lost 0 bases, and 12 bases lay between the germline ends. The CDR3 is 16 amino acids. CDR1 and CDR2 from the germline V gene are MGHRA and YSYEKL. The CDR3 nucleotides are TGCGCCAGCAGCCAAGTTGGGAACAGGGTGAACACTGAAGCTTTCTTT. Translated, it gives CASSQVGNRVNTEAFF.

The chain carries TRBV11-2 and TRBJ2-7; possibly TRBD2 for D (5 bases). The germline V gene has CDR1 SGHAT and CDR2 FQNNGV. Deletions cut 1 base from V and 0 bases from J, with 13 bases between. The length of the CDR3 is 16 residues. The CDR3 region has the DNA TGTGCCAGCAGCTTAGGTTCTAGCCCTAGCTCCTACGAGCAGTACTTC. Translated, it gives CASSLGSSPSSYEQYF.

The chain links TRBV7-3 to TRBJ2-2; D is unclear. V was trimmed by 3 bases and J by 0 bases, leaving 5 bases between them. This CDR3 contains 14 residues. Germline assignment: CDR1 SGHTA and CDR2 FQGTGA. The CDR3 region is CASSFSSNTGELFF. In nucleotides, the CDR3 is TGTGCCAGCAGCTTCAGTTCGAACACCGGGGAGCTGTTTTTT.

This clone appeared once. In DNA, the CDR3 is TGTGCCAGCAGCCCGACAGGGTTTTCTACTGAAGCTTTCTTT. The encoded protein is CASSPTGFSTEAFF. The V and J genes are TRBV9 and TRBJ1-1; 7 bases are shared with TRBD1. The CDR3 runs to 14 residues. Germline CDR1 SGDLS, CDR2 YYNGEE. Losses at the gene ends were 4 bases for V and 5 bases for J; bases not matched to a gene: 8.

The chain carries TRBV7-8 and TRBJ1-1, with 7 bases aligning to TRBD1. Germline V lookup: CDR1 SGHVS, CDR2 FQNEAQ. The length of the CDR3 is 15 residues. The V segment lost 5 bases and the J segment 3 bases; nucleotides outside the gene matches: 9. The CDR3 DNA sequence: TGTGCCAGCAGCCCTAGACAGGGCCGGGACACTGAAGCTTTCTTT. Translating it yields CASSPRQGRDTEAFF.

V usage is TRBV7-2 and J usage is TRBJ2-3; 8 bases match TRBD1. The CDR3 has 15 amino acids. The junction had 11 bases not matched to a gene; V was cut back by 5 bases and J by 7 bases. CDR1 and CDR2 from the germline V gene are SGHTA and FQGNSA. CDR3 sequence: CASSPPGTGVHTQYF. The DNA of the CDR3 is TGTGCCAGCAGCCCACCCGGGACAGGAGTTCATACGCAGTATTTT.

The chain couples TRBV6-5 to TRBJ2-1, with 8 bases lining up with TRBD2. Germline V CDR1 and CDR2: MNHEY, SVGAGI. Trimming took 0 bases from V and 7 from J; bases not matched to a gene: 8. The CDR3 consists of 16 residues. The CDR3 reads CASSYSGVAGSNEQFF. For the CDR3, the DNA is TGTGCCAGCAGTTACTCGGGAGTAGCGGGGAGTAATGAGCAGTTCTTC.

This chain connects TRBV29-1 to TRBJ1-2, with 12 bases that match TRBD1. This CDR3 contains 15 residues. Germline V gives CDR1 SQVTM, CDR2 ANQGSEA. The V gene end was trimmed by 4 bases and the J gene end by 4 bases; junction bases not matched to a gene: 7. CDR3 sequence (DNA): TGCAGCGTTGGGGTAGGGGGACAGGGGGCCTATGGCTACACCTTC. Its protein is CSVGVGGQGAYGYTF.

The rearrangement links TRBV4-3 to TRBJ2-2; D uncertain. The CDR3 has 17 residues. Trimming shortened V by 0 bases and J by 4 bases, and 15 bases separated the two germline ends. Germline assignment: CDR1 LGHNA and CDR2 YSLEER. The CDR3 reads CASSQDFNSLGTGELFF. CDR3 coding DNA: TGCGCCAGCAGCCAAGATTTCAACAGTTTGGGCACCGGGGAGCTGTTTTTT.

This clone was counted a single time. The J gene is TRBJ2-7, the V gene TRBV19; perhaps TRBD2 as D (6 bases). This CDR3 spans 16 amino acids. V shed 5 bases and J shed 2 bases, with 19 bases lying between them. Germline lookup yields CDR1 LNHDA and CDR2 SQIVND (reference sequence). This CDR3 reads CASSPTAGPFAYEQYF. The CDR3, as DNA: TGTGCCAGTAGTCCGACAGCGGGTCCTTTCGCCTACGAGCAGTACTTC.

This clone was counted only a few times. The rearrangement joins TRBV5-4 to TRBJ1-2, with D unresolved. Trimming pared 5 bases from V and 4 bases from J, leaving 15 bases between. The CDR3 consists of 14 residues. CDR1 and CDR2 from the germline V gene are SGHNT and YYREEE (reference sequence). CDR3 DNA: TGTGCCAGCAGTACCAGAACAGACCGCTATGGCTACACCTTC. This sequence encodes CASSTRTDRYGYTF.

The chain recombines TRBV5-1 with TRBJ2-3; the match to TRBD1 covers 8 bases. The CDR3 runs to 15 residues. The ends lost 6 bases at V and 2 bases at J; junction bases unmatched: 8. CDR1 is SGHRS, CDR2 YFSETQ, per germline. The DNA for the CDR3 is TGCGCCAGCACTGAGACAGGGGATCCCACAGATACGCAGTATTTT. It encodes CASTETGDPTDTQYF.

This chain links TRBV6-5 with TRBJ2-3; D perhaps matches TRBD2 (6 bases). V lost 7 bases to trimming and J lost 0 bases, with 11 bases between them. The CDR3 is 14 amino acids. The germline V gene encodes CDR1 MNHEY and CDR2 SVGAGI. CDR3 nucleotide sequence: TGTGCCAGCACCGCGGGACTTAGCACAGATACGCAGTATTTT. This translates into CASTAGLSTDTQYF.

The V and J genes are TRBV6-6 and TRBJ1-2, with a weak D call TRBD1 (6 bases). Trimming took 6 bases from V and 5 from J, leaving 16 bases between them. Germline lookup yields CDR1 MNHNY and CDR2 SVGAGI (reference sequence). The CDR3 consists of 14 residues. The CDR3, as DNA: TGTGCCAGCAGCCCCGACAGGAAGGGGTATGGCTACACCTTC. This sequence encodes CASSPDRKGYGYTF.

The chain couples TRBV7-2 to TRBJ2-7; a weak D match, TRBD1 (7 bases). The CDR3 is 13 residues long. Trimming took off 3 bases at V and 5 bases at J, with 11 bases between the two ends. Germline lookup yields CDR1 SGHTA and CDR2 FQGNSA. CDR3 amino acids: CASSFQGGDEQYF. The CDR3 region has the DNA TGTGCCAGCAGCTTCCAGGGGGGAGACGAGCAGTACTTC.

V and J are TRBV29-1 and TRBJ2-1; TRBD1 might be the D (5 bases). Trimming removed 4 bases at V and 1 base at J, with 8 bases between. Looked up from germline, CDR1 is SQVTM and CDR2 is ANQGSEA. This CDR3 has 13 amino acids. This CDR3 is CSVGAGSYNEQFF. The DNA of the CDR3 is TGCAGCGTTGGGGCAGGGTCCTACAATGAGCAGTTCTTC.

This clone showed up just a few times. This sequence joins TRBV5-1 and TRBJ1-6, with D hard to call. Germline CDR1 is SGHRS and CDR2 is YFSETQ. V lost 0 bases and J lost 13, with 5 bases in between. The CDR3 consists of 11 residues. The chain's CDR3 is CASSLDGPLHF. The CDR3 nucleotides are TGCGCCAGCAGCTTGGACGGGCCCCTCCACTTT.

V gene TRBV9 combines with J gene TRBJ2-3; 9 nucleotides match TRBD1. The J segment lost 1 base and the V segment lost 5 bases, leaving 8 bases of the junction unmatched. The germline V gene has CDR1 SGDLS and CDR2 YYNGEE. This CDR3 comprises 16 residues. The CDR3 is CASSRSWDRGTDTQYF. For the CDR3, the DNA is TGTGCCAGCAGTCGGAGTTGGGACAGGGGCACAGATACGCAGTATTTT.

This clone was picked up a small number of times. This chain joins TRBV30 and TRBJ1-4; D is undetermined. The germline V gene encodes CDR1 GTSNPN and CDR2 SVGIG (reference sequence). The CDR3 runs to 14 residues. V lost 3 bases and J 4 bases, leaving 12 bases between the germline ends. CDR3 residues: CAWSSSAVNEKLFF. The CDR3 DNA is TGTGCCTGGAGCTCGTCAGCGGTTAATGAAAAACTGTTTTTT.

This chain joins TRBV18 and TRBJ1-3, with 9 bases that match TRBD1. V was pared by 5 bases and J by 0 bases, with 5 bases of the junction left unmatched. The CDR3 is 16 amino acids. Germline V gives CDR1 KGHSH, CDR2 LQKENI. The CDR3 sequence is CASSTDRGLSGNTIYF. DNA of the CDR3: TGTGCCAGCTCAACGGACAGGGGTCTCTCTGGAAACACCATATATTTT. Full variable domain (outside the CDR3, taken from reference TRBV18 and TRBJ1-3): NAGVMQNPRHLVRRRGQEARLRCSPMKGHSHVYWYRQLPEEGLKFMVYLQKENIIDESGMPKERFSAEFPKEGPSILRIQQVVRGDSAAYFCASSTDRGLSGNTIYFGEGSWLTVV.

CDR3: CASSPGGDSGETQYF. The CDR3 DNA sequence: TGTGCCAGCAGCCCAGGCGGGGATAGCGGAGAGACCCAGTACTTC. The genes are TRBV7-2 and TRBJ2-5; TRBD2 might be the D (6 bases). Germline V gene sequence: CDR1 SGHTA, CDR2 FQGNSA. The CDR3 is 15 amino acids. Deletions cut 5 bases from V and 4 bases from J, with 17 bases between. The full variable domain, with the rest looked up from reference TRBV7-2 and TRBJ2-5, is GAGVSQSPSNKVTEKGKDVELRCDPISGHTALYWYRQSLGQGLEFLIYFQGNSAPDKSGLPSDRFSAERTGGSVSTLTIQRTQQEDSAVYLCASSPGGDSGETQYFGPGTRLLVL.